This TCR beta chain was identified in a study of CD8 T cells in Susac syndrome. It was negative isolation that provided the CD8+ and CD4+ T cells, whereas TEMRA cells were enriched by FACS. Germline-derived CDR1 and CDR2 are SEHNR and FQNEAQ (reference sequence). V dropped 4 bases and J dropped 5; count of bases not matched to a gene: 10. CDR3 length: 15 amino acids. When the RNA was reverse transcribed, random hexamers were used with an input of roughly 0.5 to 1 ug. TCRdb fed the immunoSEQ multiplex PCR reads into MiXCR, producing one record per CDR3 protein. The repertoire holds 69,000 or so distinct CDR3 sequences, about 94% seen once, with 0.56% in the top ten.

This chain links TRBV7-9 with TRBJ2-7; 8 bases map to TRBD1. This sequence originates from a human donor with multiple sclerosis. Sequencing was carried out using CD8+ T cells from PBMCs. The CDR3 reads CASSSLGQGGHEQYF. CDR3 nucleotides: TGTGCCAGCAGCTCACTAGGACAGGGTGGCCACGAGCAGTACTTC.